A selection of T cell receptor beta chains follows, all from one sample in a study of T-cell reconstitution after alpha-beta-depleted transplantation in children. TCRdb reprocessed the PCR reads via MiXCR and lists one record per CDR3 protein. Among about 420,000 distinct CDR3 sequences listed, around 15% were seen once. The sample in question was PBMCs, mostly from graft donor cells, obtained 360 days after TCRalphabeta/CD19-depleted stem cell transplant. These TCRs come from a boy in the first two years of life who had a stem cell transplant for Wiskott-Aldrich syndrome, so the T cells may come from the graft donor. CDR3s include the opening cysteine and the closing phenylalanine or tryptophan. A D gene is named only where the DNA matches it firmly. Rows give clone size only sometimes, using once, few, many, or a class for an expanded clone.

CDR3aa,CDR3nt,j_gene,abundance,v_gene,d_gene
CAIIFWNTGELFF,TGTGCCATCATCTTCTGGAACACCGGGGAGCTGTTTTTT,TRBJ2-2,few,TRBV12-3/TRBV12-4,.
CSVGQSSGNTIYF,TGCAGCGTTGGACAATCCTCTGGAAACACCATATATTTT,TRBJ1-3,many,TRBV29-1,.
CASSLGYGSGSYNEQFF,TGTGCCAGCAGTTTGGGGTATGGTAGCGGGTCCTACAATGAGCAGTTCTTC,TRBJ2-1,many,TRBV12-3/TRBV12-4,TRBD2
CASSLAAGRGASGYTF,TGTGCCAGCAGCTTAGCTGCCGGCAGGGGGGCAAGTGGCTACACCTTC,TRBJ1-2,.,TRBV7-2,TRBD1
CASSSHHRQYQETQYF,TGCGCCAGCAGTTCCCACCACCGACAGTACCAAGAGACCCAGTACTTC,TRBJ2-5,few,TRBV10-2,.
CSAITTDTGELFF,TGCAGTGCTATTACGACGGACACCGGGGAGCTGTTTTTT,TRBJ2-2,.,TRBV20-1,.
CASSLRQGGEQPQHF,TGTGCCAGCAGCTTGAGGCAGGGAGGGGAACAGCCCCAGCATTTT,TRBJ1-5,few,TRBV7-8,.
CASSLVNEQYF,TGTGCCAGCAGTTTAGTCAACGAGCAGTACTTC,TRBJ2-7,few,TRBV12-3/TRBV12-4,.
CASRHGLAGGETQYF,TGTGCCAGCAGGCATGGACTAGCGGGAGGGGAGACCCAGTACTTC,TRBJ2-5,.,TRBV27,TRBD2
CASSFSGSGEKLFF,TGTGCCAGCAGCTTCTCGGGCTCAGGGGAAAAACTGTTTTTT,TRBJ1-4,.,TRBV7-9,.
CASGSWVIDHYEQYF,TGTGCTAGTGGTTCCTGGGTCATAGACCACTACGAGCAGTACTTC,TRBJ2-7,.,TRBV12-5,.
CATSDSGPGGGEQYF,TGTGCCACCAGTGATTCGGGGCCAGGGGGCGGCGAGCAGTACTTC,TRBJ2-7,few,TRBV24-1,TRBD1
CSVEDHPQGEDTQYF,TGCAGCGTTGAAGATCACCCCCAGGGGGAAGATACGCAGTATTTT,TRBJ2-3,.,TRBV29-1,TRBD1
CAISSNRDPGETQYF,TGTGCCATCAGCTCTAACCGGGACCCGGGAGAGACCCAGTACTTC,TRBJ2-5,.,TRBV10-3,.
CASSPQKSNSPLHF,TGTGCCAGCTCGCCACAGAAGTCTAATTCACCCCTCCACTTT,TRBJ1-6,few,TRBV18,.
CACHRDTYEQYF,TGTGCCTGTCACCGGGACACCTACGAGCAGTACTTC,TRBJ2-7,few,TRBV30,.
CASSFQGPIQETQYF,TGTGCCAGCAGTTTCCAAGGCCCAATCCAAGAGACCCAGTACTTC,TRBJ2-5,.,TRBV12-3/TRBV12-4,.
CASSLVGTSGILYEQYF,TGCGCCAGCAGCTTGGTAGGGACTAGCGGGATTTTGTACGAGCAGTACTTC,TRBJ2-7,many,TRBV5-1,TRBD2
CASSLGRLRDSYEQYF,TGTGCCAGCAGCTTAGGCAGATTACGGGACAGCTACGAGCAGTACTTC,TRBJ2-7,many,TRBV11-2,TRBD1
CSASLDTDEQFF,TGCAGTGCTAGTTTAGATACCGATGAGCAGTTCTTC,TRBJ2-1,few,TRBV20-1,.
CASKQALSGASTDTQYF,TGTGCCAGCAAACAAGCTCTAAGCGGTGCTAGCACAGATACGCAGTATTTT,TRBJ2-3,few,TRBV27,.
CATSLTGNGLYEQYF,TGTGCCACCAGCTTGACAGGGAACGGGCTCTACGAGCAGTACTTC,TRBJ2-7,few,TRBV12-3/TRBV12-4,TRBD1
CASSVVWTSGNTGELFF,TGTGCCAGCAGCGTAGTTTGGACTAGCGGGAACACCGGGGAGCTGTTTTTT,TRBJ2-2,few,TRBV9,TRBD2
CASSLTGQGDEKLFF,TGTGCCAGCAGCTTGACCGGACAGGGGGATGAAAAACTGTTTTTT,TRBJ1-4,few,TRBV5-4,TRBD1
CASSGTGLTDTQYF,TGCGCCAGCAGCGGGACAGGGCTCACAGATACGCAGTATTTT,TRBJ2-3,few,TRBV5-1,TRBD1
CATSDFASGSMDEQFF,TGTGCCACCAGTGATTTCGCTAGCGGGAGCATGGATGAGCAGTTCTTC,TRBJ2-1,many,TRBV24-1,TRBD2
CASSLGQGATGANVLTF,TGTGCCAGCAGCTTAGGTCAGGGGGCTACTGGGGCCAACGTCCTGACTTTC,TRBJ2-6,.,TRBV11-3,TRBD1
CASSAGSIPYEQYF,TGTGCCAGCAGCGCTGGGTCAATTCCTTACGAGCAGTACTTC,TRBJ2-7,many,TRBV12-3/TRBV12-4,.
CASSPTVAPYNEQFF,TGCGCCAGCAGCCCGACAGTGGCTCCTTACAATGAGCAGTTCTTC,TRBJ2-1,.,TRBV5-1,.
CASSATSGKQYF,TGTGCCAGCAGCGCGACTAGCGGTAAGCAGTACTTC,TRBJ2-7,many,TRBV9,TRBD2
CATSRDSVGTGELFF,TGTGCCACCAGCAGAGACAGTGTTGGTACCGGGGAGCTGTTTTTT,TRBJ2-2,few,TRBV15,.
CATSDQQGLSNEKLFF,TGTGCCACCAGTGATCAACAGGGGCTATCTAATGAAAAACTGTTTTTT,TRBJ1-4,.,TRBV24-1,TRBD1
CSTRSGGNTEAFF,TGCAGTACCCGGTCTGGGGGGAACACTGAAGCTTTCTTT,TRBJ1-1,few,TRBV20-1,.
CSVSGRVGSPLHF,TGCAGCGTGTCGGGCAGGGTAGGATCACCCCTCCACTTT,TRBJ1-6,.,TRBV29-1,.
CASSMLGQETQYF,TGTGCCAGTAGTATGCTGGGTCAAGAGACCCAGTACTTC,TRBJ2-5,.,TRBV19,.
CASSLSVARFVKNTEAFF,TGTGCCAGCAGCTTAAGCGTTGCCCGGTTCGTGAAGAACACTGAAGCTTTCTTT,TRBJ1-1,.,TRBV7-3,.
CASSLWRGGHQETQYF,TGTGCCAGCAGTTTATGGAGGGGGGGGCACCAAGAGACCCAGTACTTC,TRBJ2-5,few,TRBV28,.
CASSGRTGMKEQFF,TGTGCCAGCAGCGGTCGGACAGGGATGAAAGAGCAGTTCTTC,TRBJ2-1,few,TRBV7-2,TRBD1
CASSPKGYNEQFF,TGTGCCAGCAGTCCCAAGGGTTACAATGAGCAGTTCTTC,TRBJ2-1,few,TRBV12-3/TRBV12-4,.